This T cell receptor (beta chain) was obtained from a study of OX40 agonist ivuxolimab in advanced cancers. The assay was immunoSEQ multiplex PCR, and TCRdb's table has in-frame clones only and misses some. Among roughly 93,000 clones listed, about 84% were seen once. CDR3 length: 13 amino acids. Germline V CDR1 and CDR2: SGHNT, YENEEA. Trimming removed 1 base at V and 4 bases at J, with 4 bases between. V usage is TRBV11-3 and J usage is TRBJ2-2; D remains unclear. The sample was CD4+ or CD8+ T cells sorted from blood, taken in a trial of the OX40 agonist ivuxolimab. The source of this sequence is an adult with an advanced solid tumor such as melanoma, head and neck, liver or kidney cancer. The CDR3 region has the DNA TGTGCCAGCAGCTTAGCCCTCACCGGGGAGCTGTTTTTT. Protein sequence: CASSLALTGELFF.